This T cell receptor beta chain was recorded in a study of blood T cell repertoires in COVID-19. Study-wide background: Sources were T cells, B-cell-depleted T cells, or PBMCs; the material itself was cDNA or gDNA.

The assay was immunoSEQ multiplex PCR, and TCRdb's table has in-frame clones only and misses some. The profile shows some 210,000 clones, approximately 75% of them singletons. V lost 6 bases, J lost 4 bases, and 12 bases lay in between. The CDR3 sequence is 13 residues long. Germline V lookup: CDR1 MNHEY, CDR2 SMNVEV (reference sequence). The chain joins TRBV27 to TRBJ1-2; tentative D call: TRBD1 (6 bases). The sample consisted of PBMCs or T cells enriched from blood (not recorded which). This TCR derives from a man between 35 and 55 years old who had recovered from COVID-19. The CDR3: CASSLTGPYGYTF. The CDR3 DNA reads as TGTGCCAGCAGCCTGACAGGACCCTATGGCTACACCTTC.